The next 21 T cell receptor beta chains were all read from a single sample in a study of T cells in Graves' hyperthyroidism and ophthalmopathy. Amplified TCR beta CDR3 regions came from RNA transcripts. Initially, a first-round RT-PCR of the TCR CDR3 employed the HTBI primer set. TCRdb re-called the multiplex PCR reads with MiXCR, one entry per CDR3 protein. The table lists a few hundred thousand distinct CDR3 sequences, around 16% of them singletons. Sequences were obtained from blood. The receptor source for this set is a young woman with Graves' hyperthyroidism.

The chain is built from TRBV19 and TRBJ2-2, with TRBD2 matching over 9 bases. CDR3 length: 15 amino acids. V trimming: 5 bases; J trimming: 3 bases; junction bases outside the gene matches: 4. Germline lookup yields CDR1 LNHDA and CDR2 SQIVND (reference sequence). This CDR3 is CASSFSGSYTGELFF. The CDR3 bases are TGTGCCAGTAGTTTTAGCGGGAGTTACACCGGGGAGCTGTTTTTT.

This clonotype was observed many times. V usage is TRBV28 and J usage is TRBJ1-1; D remains unclear. From germline, CDR1 is MDHEN and CDR2 SYDVKM. The V end lost 7 bases, the J end lost 6 bases, and 18 bases lay between the germline ends. This CDR3 has 14 amino acids. The CDR3 reads CASTIDPGSSEAFF. CDR3 coding DNA: TGTGCCAGCACCATCGACCCCGGATCCTCTGAAGCTTTCTTT. Full variable domain (remainder filled in from reference TRBV28 and TRBJ1-1): DVKVTQSSRYLVKRTGEKVFLECVQDMDHENMFWYRQDPGLGLRLIYFSYDVKMKEKGDIPEGYSVSREKKERFSLILESASTNQTSMYLCASTIDPGSSEAFFGQGTRLTVV.

The table lists this clonotype with many counts. J is TRBJ2-3 and V is TRBV20-1; 7 bases are a match to TRBD2. The CDR3 sequence is 15 residues long. Germline CDR1 and CDR2: DFQATT and SNEGSKA (reference sequence). J gave up 2 bases and V 0 bases, and 5 bases lay outside the gene matches. CDR3 sequence: CSARDAGVNTDTQYF. The CDR3 DNA sequence: TGCAGTGCTAGAGATGCGGGAGTAAACACAGATACGCAGTATTTT.

This sequence joins TRBV7-8 and TRBJ2-1; TRBD1 matches at 11 bases. Per the germline V gene, CDR1 is SGHVS and CDR2 is FQNEAQ. Trimming took 8 bases from V and 8 from J; bases not matched to a gene: 2. The CDR3 length is 12 residues. This chain's CDR3 is CASGQGADEQFF. CDR3 in DNA: TGTGCCAGCGGACAGGGGGCCGATGAGCAGTTCTTC.

A few counts support this clonotype. The chain uses TRBV4-1 and TRBJ2-5; 11 bases map to TRBD2. This CDR3 has 15 residues. Trimming removed 2 bases from V and 4 bases from J; junction bases left unmatched: 3. Germline loops: CDR1 MGHRA, CDR2 YSYEKL. In nucleotides, the CDR3 is TGCGCCAGCAGCCAAAGAGGACTAGCGGGAGAGACCCAGTACTTC. Translation: CASSQRGLAGETQYF.

At least ten counts were recorded for this clonotype. V usage is TRBV2 and J usage is TRBJ1-2; 8 bases match TRBD1. The CDR3 loop spans 14 amino acids. V shed 7 bases, J shed 8 bases, and the junction held 12 bases outside the gene matches. The germline V gene has CDR1 SNHLY and CDR2 FYNNEI. The DNA of the CDR3 is TGTGCCAGCATCCCGGACAGGGTAGCTCTCGGCTACACCTTC. Protein sequence: CASIPDRVALGYTF.

This clonotype has just a few counts. The chain employs TRBV5-1 and TRBJ1-2, with D possibly TRBD1 on 5 matching bases. Germline CDR1 is SGHRS and CDR2 is YFSETQ. This CDR3 is built from 15 residues. V lost 0 bases and J 2 bases, leaving 11 bases between the germline ends. The CDR3 bases are TGCGCCAGCAGCTTGGTGGGGGATACAAACTATGGCTACACCTTC. As protein: CASSLVGDTNYGYTF.

The sample holds many counts of this clonotype. This chain uses TRBV3-1 with TRBJ1-5; D not certain. Per the germline V gene, CDR1 is LGHDT and CDR2 is YNNKEL (reference sequence). Trimming took off 0 bases at V and 1 base at J, with 4 bases between the two ends. This CDR3 comprises 14 residues. CDR3 sequence: CASSQEASNQPQHF. The DNA for the CDR3 is TGTGCCAGCAGCCAAGAAGCCAGCAATCAGCCCCAGCATTTT.

With regard to this clonotype: The CDR3 carries no conserved terminal phenylalanine or tryptophan, so it likely arises from a read error. The chain uses TRBV10-1 and TRBJ2-1, with D perhaps TRBD2 (6 bases). TRBJ2-5 explains the end of the DNA better; the J call may be wrong. This CDR3 comprises 14 residues. Per germline, CDR1 WNHNN and CDR2 SYGVQD (reference sequence). As DNA, the CDR3 is TGCGCCAGCAGTGGAAACGGGAGTAGAGAGACCCAGTACTCC. Translation: CASSGNGSRETQYS.

The sample holds many counts of this clonotype. This chain links TRBV10-3 with TRBJ2-7; 8 bases align to TRBD2. The germline CDR1 and CDR2 sequences are ENHRY and SYGVKD. The V and J ends lost 2 bases and 4 bases, in that order; junction bases with no gene match: 7. The CDR3 runs to 15 residues. CDR3 nucleotides: TGTGCCATCAGTGAGCCACTAGCGGACACTTACGAGCAGTACTTC. Its protein is CAISEPLADTYEQYF.

This sequence joins TRBV5-1 and TRBJ2-2; D remains unclear. CDR1 SGHRS and CDR2 YFSETQ come from the germline V gene. This CDR3 is built from 13 residues. With 2 bases removed from V and 7 bases from J, the gap between germline ends came to 9 bases. CDR3 amino acids: CASSFLGIGELFF. The DNA of the CDR3 is TGCGCCAGCAGCTTCTTAGGGATCGGGGAGCTGTTTTTT.

This chain connects TRBV20-1 to TRBJ2-7, with 15 bases lining up with TRBD2. Germline assignment: CDR1 DFQATT and CDR2 SNEGSKA (reference sequence). The CDR3 is 19 amino acids. The trim removed 0 bases at V and 0 bases at J, leaving 9 bases unmatched. Here the CDR3 DNA reads TGCAGTGCTAGAGATCCCGGACTAGCGGGAGGGCTCAGCTCCTACGAGCAGTACTTC. Protein product: CSARDPGLAGGLSSYEQYF.

In this sample, this clonotype turned up many times. The gene calls are TRBV20-1 and TRBJ2-3, with 8 bases aligning to TRBD2. This CDR3 spans 14 amino acids. CDR1 DFQATT and CDR2 SNEGSKA come from the germline V gene (reference sequence). The trim removed 7 bases at V and 5 bases at J, leaving 11 bases unmatched. The CDR3, as DNA: TGCAGTGTACGGACTAGCTGGGTGATAGATACGCAGTATTTT. Protein: CSVRTSWVIDTQYF.

This clonotype showed up many times. The rearrangement links TRBV7-9 to TRBJ2-7; maybe TRBD2 (6 bases). This CDR3 has 14 residues. Germline values: CDR1 SEHNR, CDR2 FQNEAQ (reference sequence). With 5 bases removed from V and 3 bases from J, the gap between germline ends came to 14 bases. The CDR3 region is CASSILPEGYEQYF. CDR3 DNA: TGTGCCAGCAGCATATTACCGGAGGGCTACGAGCAGTACTTC.

This clonotype was observed many times. The CDR3 protein is CAWSTTGLGTDTQYF. CDR3 DNA: TGTGCCTGGAGCACAACAGGGCTTGGCACAGATACGCAGTATTTT. This sequence joins TRBV30 and TRBJ2-3; weak D call: TRBD1 (6 bases). CDR1 GTSNPN and CDR2 SVGIG come from the germline V gene (reference sequence). V lost 3 bases, J lost 1 base, and 14 bases lay in between. This CDR3 spans 15 amino acids.

Many counts were recorded for this clonotype. The chain joins TRBV2 to TRBJ2-2; 7 nucleotides align to TRBD1. Trimming cost V 8 bases and J 5 bases; bases outside gene matches: 8. Per germline, CDR1 SNHLY and CDR2 FYNNEI. The CDR3 is 14 amino acids. In DNA, the CDR3 is TGTGCCAGCGAGGGACAGAGAACGACCGGGGAGCTGTTTTTT. Protein product: CASEGQRTTGELFF.

Only a few counts were recorded for this clonotype. The CDR3 region is CASALGQRNEQFF. The CDR3 bases are TGTGCCAGCGCACTCGGACAGCGGAACGAGCAGTTCTTC. This chain links TRBV7-6 with TRBJ2-1, with a possible D match to TRBD1 (6 bases). Germline values: CDR1 SGHVS, CDR2 FNYEAQ. This CDR3 contains 13 residues. The V gene lost 8 bases and the J gene lost 10 bases, with 18 bases spanning the gap.

This clonotype has a count of ten or more. The chain is built from TRBV18 and TRBJ2-3, with a tentative D call TRBD2 (6 bases). V was cut by 3 bases and J by 1 base, with 11 bases left in between. This CDR3 is built from 15 residues. Germline V gene sequence: CDR1 KGHSH, CDR2 LQKENI. The CDR3 sequence: CASSPTSIGTDTQYF. CDR3 in DNA: TGTGCCAGCTCACCTACTAGCATCGGCACAGATACGCAGTATTTT.

Concerning this clonotype: A much larger clone lies one base from this, so it may be a read error. V and J are TRBV12-3 or TRBV12-4 and TRBJ2-5; tentative D call: TRBD1 (6 bases). The CDR3 has 14 residues. The CDR3 loop is CASSLADSQETRYF. The CDR3, as DNA: TGTGCCAGCAGTTTAGCGGACAGCCAAGAGACCCGGTACTTC.

This clonotype was observed many times. This rearrangement joins TRBV30 to TRBJ1-1; tentatively, D is TRBD1 (5 bases). Trimming stripped 0 bases from V and 2 bases from J, with 13 bases between. CDR3 length equals 15 residues. Per the germline V gene, CDR1 is GTSNPN and CDR2 is SVGIG (reference sequence). CDR3 loop: CAWSVLGGSNTEAFF. The CDR3 bases are TGTGCCTGGAGTGTACTCGGGGGGTCAAACACTGAAGCTTTCTTT.

This clonotype occurred a few times. The chain employs TRBV5-1 and TRBJ2-4; D perhaps matches TRBD1 (6 bases). The germline V gene encodes CDR1 SGHRS and CDR2 YFSETQ. V dropped 4 bases and J dropped 5 bases, with 16 bases sitting between them. This CDR3 is 15 amino acids long. CDR3 amino acids: CASSVNTGTQNIQYF. The CDR3 nucleotides are TGCGCCAGCAGCGTAAACACAGGGACCCAAAACATTCAGTACTTC.